Shown below are 15 T cell receptor beta chains from a single sample sequenced in a study of T-cell memory formation after mild COVID-19. One entry per CDR3 protein results from TCRdb running MiXCR on the 5' RACE reads. The sample gives roughly 170,000 distinct CDR3 sequences, about 21% of which show up once; 23% is in the top ten. The specimen sequenced was PBMCs or a T cell subset sorted from them (not recorded which). These receptors all stem from an adult woman who had mild COVID-19 (a few samples of this study predate the infection). Cell type and time point are not known.

The chain links TRBV20-1 to TRBJ1-5; the match to TRBD1 covers 7 bases. V shed 3 bases and J 10 bases; nucleotides not matched to a gene: 6. Looked up from germline, CDR1 is DFQATT and CDR2 is SNEGSKA (reference sequence). The CDR3 extends over 12 amino acids. The CDR3 nucleotides read TGCAGTGCTAGTCCCCAGGGGGAACCCCAGCATTTT. This translates into CSASPQGEPQHF.

The V gene is TRBV6-2 or TRBV6-3, the J gene TRBJ2-3; 10 nucleotides line up with TRBD2. Germline CDR1 and CDR2: MNHEY and SVGEGT. V was clipped by 5 bases and J by 4 bases; unmatched bases: 6. The CDR3 has 15 amino acids. The CDR3: CASSLLAGVSDTQYF. The CDR3 coding sequence is TGTGCCAGCAGTCTCCTAGCGGGAGTATCAGATACGCAGTATTTT.

The rearrangement links TRBV7-8 to TRBJ2-1; 9 bases map to TRBD2. This CDR3 is 16 amino acids long. V shed 4 bases, J shed 4 bases, and the junction held 8 bases outside the gene matches. Germline V gene sequence: CDR1 SGHVS, CDR2 FQNEAQ. The CDR3 DNA follows: TGTGCCAGCAGCTCCCCGGGACTAGCACTGTACAATGAGCAGTTCTTC. This sequence encodes CASSSPGLALYNEQFF.

Only a few counts were recorded for this clonotype. This CDR3 is CASSLTVANYGYTF. The CDR3 DNA sequence: TGTGCCAGCAGCTTAACAGTAGCTAACTATGGCTACACCTTC. This rearrangement joins TRBV7-9 to TRBJ1-2, with D uncertain. The CDR3 is 14 residues long. Deletions cut 2 bases from V and 0 bases from J, with 7 bases between. The V gene's germline CDR1 is SEHNR and CDR2 FQNEAQ (reference sequence).

The V gene is TRBV7-9, the J gene TRBJ2-2, with unresolved D. V dropped 3 bases and J dropped 8 bases, with 4 bases sitting between them. Germline V gives CDR1 SEHNR, CDR2 FQNEAQ (reference sequence). The CDR3 loop spans 11 amino acids. The CDR3 DNA reads as TGTGCCAGCAGCTTGTATGGGGAGCTGTTTTTT. Its protein is CASSLYGELFF.

J is TRBJ2-1 and V is TRBV7-8; either TRBD1 or TRBD2 may fit D (5 bases each). Germline CDR1 reads SGHVS; CDR2 reads FQNEAQ. V lost 5 bases and J 7 bases, leaving 18 bases between the germline ends. This CDR3 region has 15 residues. This chain's CDR3 is CASSPGRGWGNEQFF. In DNA, the CDR3 is TGTGCCAGCAGCCCCGGGCGCGGTTGGGGGAATGAGCAGTTCTTC.

This clonotype came up a few times. The chain has TRBV5-1 and TRBJ2-2; D unresolved. Trimming left V 4 bases short and J 2 bases short, with 18 bases between. CDR3 length: 17 amino acids. The germline CDR1 and CDR2 sequences are SGHRS and YFSETQ. The CDR3 protein is CASSLFPQDVNTGELFF. CDR3 nucleotides: TGCGCCAGCAGCCTCTTCCCCCAGGACGTAAACACCGGGGAGCTGTTTTTT.

This clonotype appeared a few times. J is TRBJ2-1 and V is TRBV11-3; TRBD2 matches 9 bases. Germline CDR1 is SGHNT and CDR2 is YENEEA. CDR3 size: 15 residues. The trim removed 5 bases at V and 3 bases at J, leaving 5 bases unmatched. DNA of the CDR3: TGTGCCAGCAGCATGGGACTAGCTCACTACAATGAGCAGTTCTTC. Translation: CASSMGLAHYNEQFF. Looking up the rest from reference TRBV11-3 and TRBJ2-1 gives the full variable domain: EAGVVQSPRYKIIEKKQPVAFWCNPISGHNTLYWYLQNLGQGPELLIRYENEEAVDDSQLPKDRFSAERLKGVDSTLKIQPAELGDSAVYLCASSMGLAHYNEQFFGPGTRLTVL.

V and J are TRBV24-1 and TRBJ2-5; D remains ambiguous. V lost 4 bases, J lost 4 bases, and 9 bases lay in between. Germline V gene data show CDR1 as KGHDR and CDR2 as SFDVKD. The CDR3 covers 13 residues. The CDR3 spells CATSETGSETQYF. The DNA for the CDR3 is TGTGCCACCAGTGAGACCGGCTCAGAGACCCAGTACTTC.

This sequence joins TRBV19 and TRBJ2-5; tentative D call: TRBD1 (7 bases). The CDR3 contains 15 residues. V was trimmed by 1 base and J by 2 bases, leaving 11 bases between them. Germline loops: CDR1 LNHDA, CDR2 SQIVND (reference sequence). The CDR3 loop is CASSIGGTAQETQYF. CDR3 coding DNA: TGTGCCAGTAGTATAGGCGGGACAGCTCAAGAGACCCAGTACTTC.

CDR3 sequence (DNA): TGCGCCAGCAGCCAAGAGGCCTCCGGGACAGGGGACTACGAGCAGTACTTC. It encodes CASSQEASGTGDYEQYF. The chain is built from TRBV4-1 and TRBJ2-7; 10 bases map to TRBD1. The CDR3 totals 17 residues. The germline V gene has CDR1 MGHRA and CDR2 YSYEKL. V shed 0 bases, J shed 3 bases, and the junction held 8 bases outside the gene matches.

A few counts support this clonotype. This chain joins TRBV24-1 and TRBJ2-1; either TRBD1 or TRBD2 may fit D (6 bases each). Trimming cost V 5 bases and J 1 base, with 17 bases left between them. Germline V gives CDR1 KGHDR, CDR2 SFDVKD. This CDR3 is built from 17 residues. This CDR3 is CATSGGVGAFSYNEQFF. CDR3 in DNA: TGTGCCACCAGTGGGGGGGTGGGGGCCTTTTCCTACAATGAGCAGTTCTTC.

This clonotype was seen many times. The chain uses TRBV7-3 and TRBJ2-7, with D perhaps TRBD1 (5 bases). V lost 5 bases and J 2 bases, leaving 10 bases between the germline ends. Germline V gives CDR1 SGHTA, CDR2 FQGTGA. The CDR3 sequence is 13 residues long. The CDR3 here is CASSPTGAYEQYF. The CDR3 nucleotides read TGTGCCAGCAGCCCTACAGGAGCCTACGAGCAGTACTTC.

This chain joins TRBV12-3 or TRBV12-4 and TRBJ1-2; D gene unclear. The length of the CDR3 is 19 residues. V dropped 3 bases and J dropped 0 bases, with 23 bases sitting between them. DNA of the CDR3: TGTGCCAGCAGTTTTCGTTTCGCGGATCTGGATTTCGCTAACTATGGCTACACCTTC. It yields the protein CASSFRFADLDFANYGYTF.

This clonotype was observed a handful of times. The V call is TRBV4-1, the J call TRBJ2-3; TRBD1 matches 8 bases. The trim removed 2 bases at V and 3 bases at J, leaving 7 bases unmatched. The CDR3 length is 16 residues. CDR1 is MGHRA and CDR2 is YSYEKL in the germline V gene. The CDR3 region has the DNA TGCGCCAGCAGCCAAACGTACAGGGGGGAAACAGATACGCAGTATTTT. Encoded protein: CASSQTYRGETDTQYF.